The clone carrying this T cell receptor (beta chain) has a count of ten or more. Antigen: not known. The CDR3 contains 16 residues. J was trimmed by 3 bases and V by 4 bases; bases with no gene match: 7. CDR1 is MNHNY and CDR2 is SVGAGI in the germline V gene (reference sequence). Time point described: patch test 2, 6 weeks after DPC sensitization. Treatment reported: therapeutic diphenylcyclopropenone sensitization with weekly scalp DPC. Each patch-test visit's blood sample preceded patch application. Unique molecular identifiers were linked by the library to individual cDNA molecules. Original processing methods: Counts of TCRs in each sample centred on a median of roughly 89,000 and extended from around 24,000 to 710,000. TCRdb ran MiXCR on the RACE reads and lists one entry per CDR3 protein. TCRdb, not the original authors, processed these V and J calls. This sample has 84,000 or so distinct CDR3 sequences, with 10% found just once.

This specimen comes from a study of human T cells and chemical hapten exposure. The study's findings and limits: There was alopecia in the donors, so their immune response may differ from that of healthy people.

The clonotype was recovered from a woman under 40 with alopecia areata. Some clones in this sample may be carry-over from other donors' samples. This sample comprised whole blood, obtained in connection with sensitization to the hapten diphenylcyclopropenone (DPC). This sequence joins TRBV6-6 and TRBJ2-5, with 11 bases fitting TRBD2. CDR3 sequence (DNA): TGTGCCAGCAGTTTCGACCCGGGACTAGCGGAAGAGACCCAGTACTTC. Amino acids: CASSFDPGLAEETQYF.